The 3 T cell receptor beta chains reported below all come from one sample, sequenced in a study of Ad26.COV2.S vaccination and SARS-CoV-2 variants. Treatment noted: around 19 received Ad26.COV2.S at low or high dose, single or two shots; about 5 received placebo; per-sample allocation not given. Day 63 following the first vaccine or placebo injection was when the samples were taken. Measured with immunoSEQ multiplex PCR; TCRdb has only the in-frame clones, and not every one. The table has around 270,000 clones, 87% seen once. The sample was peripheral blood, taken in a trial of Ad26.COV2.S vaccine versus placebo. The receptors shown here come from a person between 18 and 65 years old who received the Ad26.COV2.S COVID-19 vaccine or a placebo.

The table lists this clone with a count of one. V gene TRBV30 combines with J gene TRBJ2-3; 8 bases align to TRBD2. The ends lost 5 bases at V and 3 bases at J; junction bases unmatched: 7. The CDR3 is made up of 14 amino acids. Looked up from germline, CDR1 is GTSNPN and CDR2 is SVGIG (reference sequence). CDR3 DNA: TGTGCCTGGGGGAGGACTAGCCTTACAGATACGCAGTATTTT. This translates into CAWGRTSLTDTQYF. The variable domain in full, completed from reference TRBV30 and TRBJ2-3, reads SQTIHQWPATLVQPVGSPLSLECTVEGTSNPNLYWYRQAAGRGLQLLFYSVGIGQISSEVPQNLSASRPQDRQFILSSKKLLLSDSGFYLCAWGRTSLTDTQYFGPGTRLTVL.

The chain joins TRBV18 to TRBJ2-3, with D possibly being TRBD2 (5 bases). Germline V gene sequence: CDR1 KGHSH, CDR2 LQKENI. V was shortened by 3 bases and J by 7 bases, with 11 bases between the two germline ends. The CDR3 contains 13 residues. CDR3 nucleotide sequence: TGTGCCAGCTCACCGGGAGAGAGGTATACGCAGTATTTT. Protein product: CASSPGERYTQYF. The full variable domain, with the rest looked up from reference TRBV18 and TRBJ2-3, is NAGVMQNPRHLVRRRGQEARLRCSPMKGHSHVYWYRQLPEEGLKFMVYLQKENIIDESGMPKERFSAEFPKEGPSILRIQQVVRGDSAAYFCASSPGERYTQYFGPGTRLTVL.

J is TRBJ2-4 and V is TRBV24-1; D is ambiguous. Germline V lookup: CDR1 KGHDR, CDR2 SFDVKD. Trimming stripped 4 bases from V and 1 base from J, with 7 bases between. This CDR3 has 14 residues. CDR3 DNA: TGTGCCACCAGTGAGAGTGGGGCCAAAAACATTCAGTACTTC. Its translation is CATSESGAKNIQYF.